A selection of T cell receptor beta chains follows, all from one sample in a study of blood T cell repertoires in COVID-19. Method: immunoSEQ multiplex PCR; TCRdb's copy keeps in-frame clones and lacks some. The table has 150,000 to 200,000 clones, 80% to 90% seen once; the top ten hold approximately 12%. Sequencing input: peripheral blood. The receptors come from a woman older than 75 with COVID-19, enrolled during active disease. The CDR3 runs from the conserved cysteine through the conserved F or W. The D gene is left open where the match is weak. Size is stated for part of the rows, as once, few or many counts, or as a class when the clone is expanded.

j_call,v_call,d_call,clone_size,cdr3_length,cdr3_aa
TRBJ2-5,TRBV29-1,.,few,12,CSVAMGGETQYF
TRBJ1-5,TRBV2,.,.,14,CASRGATSNQPQHF
TRBJ1-5,TRBV7-8,TRBD1,.,17,CASSLSDIQGARKPQHF
TRBJ2-3,TRBV27,TRBD2,few,16,CASSLSKGTSGDTQYF
TRBJ2-5,TRBV2,TRBD2,.,14,CASSRTSGAETQYF
TRBJ1-1,TRBV6-5,.,.,12,CATGTGLSEAFF
TRBJ2-3,TRBV10-1,.,.,14,CASSEPGPPDTQYF
TRBJ2-7,TRBV4-1,TRBD1,few,14,CASSQGQGAGEQYF
TRBJ2-5,TRBV24-1,TRBD1,.,16,CATSGPHEGAQETQYF
TRBJ2-2,TRBV5-6,TRBD2,.,18,CASSPWGLAGRRTGELFF
TRBJ1-6,TRBV3-1/TRBV3-2,TRBD1,.,16,CASSQGTGAYNSPLHF
TRBJ2-1,TRBV30,TRBD2,.,15,CAWSLTSGGFNEQFF
TRBJ2-1,TRBV2,.,few,13,CASSLGAVNEQFF
TRBJ2-4,TRBV11-2,.,.,15,CASSMGQLAKNIQYF
TRBJ1-3,TRBV10-2,TRBD1,few,14,CASGSGTAGNTIYF
TRBJ1-2,TRBV27,.,.,13,CASSLSTGNGYTF
TRBJ2-1,TRBV7-2,.,.,15,CASSSLGASYNEQFF
TRBJ1-1,TRBV6-5,TRBD1,.,14,CASGTLDRAAEAFF
TRBJ1-3,TRBV5-5,TRBD1,few,17,CASSHFGQGIERNTIYF
TRBJ2-1,TRBV27,TRBD2,.,14,CASSKLAAPNEQFF
TRBJ2-7,TRBV18,.,many,13,CASSPVIQDFPYF
TRBJ2-7,TRBV15,TRBD2,.,14,CATTPREGPYEQYF
TRBJ2-5,TRBV7-2,TRBD2,few,17,CASSLRASGAYQETQYF
TRBJ1-2,TRBV28,TRBD1,.,19,CASSLRLAAGTGNNRGYTF
TRBJ1-1,TRBV29-1,.,.,11,CSVFRNTEAFF
TRBJ2-7,TRBV5-1,TRBD1,.,13,CASSLGTGYEQYF
TRBJ2-7,TRBV6-5,TRBD2,.,14,CASRTSGGSYEQYF
TRBJ2-2,TRBV18,.,.,13,CASSPDMTGELFF
TRBJ1-2,TRBV9,TRBD1,.,15,CASSVGTGTAEGYTF
TRBJ1-3,TRBV29-1,.,.,16,CSVVIPDSPSGNTIYF
TRBJ2-7,TRBV14,TRBD2,.,14,CASSLLAGGTEQYF
TRBJ2-7,TRBV7-6,.,many,16,CASSPLYNSGGHEQYF
TRBJ1-6,TRBV14,TRBD1,.,15,CASSQFQGDNSPLHF
TRBJ2-2,TRBV19,TRBD1,.,15,CASSTTGGNTGELFF
TRBJ2-5,TRBV5-1,.,few,15,CASSLLGTKEETQYF
TRBJ2-3,TRBV7-9,.,.,15,CASTPREGGTDTQYF
TRBJ2-1,TRBV3-1/TRBV3-2,TRBD2,.,15,CASSQDGGLVNEQFF
TRBJ2-5,TRBV7-9,TRBD2,once,17,CASSFRAGTTNQETQYF
TRBJ2-4,TRBV13,TRBD2,.,16,CASSLGYSGSKNIQYF
TRBJ2-7,TRBV3-1/TRBV3-2,.,.,12,CASSFRQAEQYF
TRBJ2-7,TRBV28,TRBD2,.,15,CASSPTSGRFYEQYF
TRBJ2-3,TRBV6-2/TRBV6-3,TRBD2,.,15,CASSQLAANANTQYF
TRBJ2-4,TRBV6-5,TRBD1,.,12,CASRGQGNIQYF
TRBJ1-1,TRBV3-1/TRBV3-2,TRBD1,.,14,CASSQGQGLTEAFF
TRBJ2-7,TRBV30,TRBD2,many,12,CAWRVWGGEQYF